These 27 T cell receptor beta chains were all obtained from the same sample, sequenced in a study of cytomegalovirus exposure and HLA in healthy donors. PCR used 60 Vbeta primers and 13 Jbeta primers. Sequencing was performed with immunoSEQ multiplex PCR; in TCRdb, only in-frame clones are kept and a portion is missing. The sample yields about 94,000 clones, approximately 75% seen once. The material sequenced was PBMCs. Receptor source: a woman aged 40 to 50 in good health and CMV-seronegative.

This clone was counted a few times. V gene TRBV5-1 combines with J gene TRBJ1-5; D ambiguous. Trimming removed 0 bases at V and 3 bases at J, with 13 bases between. The length of the CDR3 is 16 residues. Germline CDR1 SGHRS, CDR2 YFSETQ. CDR3 DNA: TGCGCCAGCAGCTTGGGGGCCCGCACAGCCAATCAGCCCCAGCATTTT. The encoded protein is CASSLGARTANQPQHF.

The V call is TRBV25-1, the J call TRBJ2-4, with D perhaps matching TRBD1 (5 bases). The CDR3 spans 17 residues. V lost 0 bases and J 0 bases, leaving 12 bases between the germline ends. CDR1 is MGHDK and CDR2 is SYGVNS in the germline V gene. The CDR3 spells CASSEYGTGIAKNIQYF. DNA for the CDR3: TGTGCCAGCAGTGAATATGGTACAGGAATAGCCAAAAACATTCAGTACTTC.

The chain has TRBV11-1 and TRBJ2-7; the D is unclear. The V gene's germline CDR1 is SGHAT and CDR2 FQDESV (reference sequence). The ends were cut back, 4 bases at V and 5 bases at J, with 12 bases in the middle. There are 13 residues in the CDR3. CDR3 protein: CASSSLLPNEQYF. CDR3 sequence (DNA): TGTGCCAGCAGCTCCCTTCTCCCTAACGAGCAGTACTTC. Together with reference TRBV11-1 and TRBJ2-7, the CDR3 gives the full variable domain: EAEVAQSPRYKITEKSQAVAFWCDPISGHATLYWYRQILGQGPELLVQFQDESVVDDSQLPKDRFSAERLKGVDSTLKIQPAELGDSAMYLCASSSLLPNEQYFGPGTRLTVT.

The gene calls are TRBV30 and TRBJ2-7; 7 positions match TRBD2. Unmatched junction bases numbered 5, after V lost 2 bases and J lost 7 bases. This CDR3 region has 12 residues. The germline V gene encodes CDR1 GTSNPN and CDR2 SVGIG (reference sequence). CDR3 DNA sequence: TGTGCCTGGAGTTTCCCCGGGGGGGAGCAGTACTTC. Protein: CAWSFPGGEQYF.

The rearrangement links TRBV10-3 to TRBJ2-5; TRBD1 agrees at 8 bases. Germline V lookup: CDR1 ENHRY, CDR2 SYGVKD. This CDR3 has 15 residues. V was pared by 3 bases and J by 7 bases, with 10 bases of the junction left unmatched. This CDR3 is CAISDGSRGLGTQYF. CDR3 nucleotide sequence: TGTGCCATCAGTGACGGCAGCAGGGGGCTCGGGACCCAGTACTTC.

V is TRBV2 and J is TRBJ1-5; D is undetermined. Germline CDR1 SNHLY, CDR2 FYNNEI. There are 14 residues in the CDR3. Trimming cost V 3 bases and J 7 bases, with 13 bases left between them. CDR3 DNA sequence: TGTGCCAGCAGTGATGAGACCGCCGGGCAGCCCCAGCATTTT. This codes for CASSDETAGQPQHF.

The rearrangement links TRBV18 to TRBJ1-4; 9 bases fit TRBD1. V shed 4 bases and J 7 bases; nucleotides not matched to a gene: 4. From germline, CDR1 is KGHSH and CDR2 LQKENI. The CDR3 loop spans 14 amino acids. The CDR3 DNA reads TGTGCCAGCTCACGGGACAGGGCAACTGAAAAACTGTTTTTT. This translates into CASSRDRATEKLFF.

The chain recombines TRBV5-1 with TRBJ1-6; TRBD1 might be the D (6 bases). CDR3 size: 15 residues. V shed 3 bases and J shed 7 bases, with 14 bases lying between them. Germline loops: CDR1 SGHRS, CDR2 YFSETQ. The CDR3 here is CASSYAGEGNSPLHF. CDR3 DNA sequence: TGCGCCAGCAGCTACGCAGGGGAAGGAAATTCACCCCTCCACTTT.

V is TRBV7-9 and J is TRBJ2-1; the match to TRBD2 covers 11 bases. With V trimmed by 4 bases and J by 4 bases, 3 bases remained unmatched. The CDR3 is 15 amino acids. In germline, CDR1 is SEHNR, CDR2 FQNEAQ (reference sequence). CDR3 loop: CASSYGTSGYNEQFF. The CDR3, as DNA: TGTGCCAGCAGCTACGGGACTAGCGGATACAATGAGCAGTTCTTC.

This clone was picked up one time. The genes are TRBV7-8 and TRBJ2-7, with TRBD1 matching 10 bases. The CDR3 is 14 amino acids. The V segment lost 11 bases and the J segment 7 bases; nucleotides outside the gene matches: 14. In germline, CDR1 is SGHVS, CDR2 FQNEAQ. CDR3 loop: CAWGGGTGVEEQYF. The CDR3 bases are TGTGCCTGGGGAGGGGGGACAGGGGTTGAGGAGCAGTACTTC.

The rearrangement links TRBV2 to TRBJ2-7; 8 nucleotides match TRBD2. The J segment lost 6 bases and the V segment lost 2 bases, leaving 15 bases of the junction unmatched. The germline CDR1 and CDR2 sequences are SNHLY and FYNNEI. The CDR3 is 17 residues long. In DNA form, the CDR3 reads TGTGCCAGCAGTGAATTTGGTAGCGGGGCCTTCGTCGTCGAGCAGTACTTC. It codes for CASSEFGSGAFVVEQYF.

The chain joins TRBV4-1 to TRBJ2-1, with D possibly TRBD1 on 5 matching bases. There are 16 residues in the CDR3. Trimming took off 0 bases at V and 9 bases at J, with 18 bases between the two ends. Germline lookup yields CDR1 MGHRA and CDR2 YSYEKL. The CDR3 here is CASSQEGAAGLGEQFF. CDR3 DNA: TGCGCCAGCAGCCAAGAAGGGGCGGCAGGGTTGGGTGAGCAGTTCTTC.

This rearrangement joins TRBV5-4 to TRBJ2-7; 7 positions agree with TRBD2. CDR3 length: 14 residues. The J segment lost 3 bases and the V segment lost 2 bases, leaving 5 bases of the junction unmatched. Per the germline V gene, CDR1 is SGHNT and CDR2 is YYREEE (reference sequence). The CDR3 bases are TGTGCCAGCAGCTTACCAGCGGGGAACTACGAGCAGTACTTC. Its protein product is CASSLPAGNYEQYF. The entire variable domain, with the rest obtained from reference TRBV5-4 and TRBJ2-7, is as follows: ETGVTQSPTHLIKTRGQQVTLRCSSQSGHNTVSWYQQALGQGPQFIFQYYREEENGRGNFPPRFSGLQFPNYSSELNVNALELDDSALYLCASSLPAGNYEQYFGPGTRLTVT.

The chain uses TRBV29-1 and TRBJ2-1, with TRBD2 matching 13 bases. Per the germline V gene, CDR1 is SQVTM and CDR2 is ANQGSEA. V shed 7 bases and J 8 bases; nucleotides not matched to a gene: 8. CDR3 length: 14 amino acids. This chain's CDR3 is CSAPTSGGAHEQFF. The CDR3 region has the DNA TGCAGCGCCCCCACTAGCGGGGGGGCCCATGAGCAGTTCTTC.

V and J are TRBV6-6 and TRBJ1-2; TRBD1 might be the D (6 bases). The CDR3 contains 16 residues. Per germline, CDR1 MNHNY and CDR2 SVGAGI (reference sequence). The V end lost 0 bases, the J end lost 4 bases, and 15 bases lay between the germline ends. This CDR3 is CASSYSSGGDVYGYTF. CDR3 bases: TGTGCCAGCAGTTACTCTTCGGGGGGCGACGTCTATGGCTACACCTTC.

The J gene is TRBJ2-7, the V gene TRBV30; weak D call: TRBD2 (7 bases). Trimming shortened V by 3 bases and J by 2 bases, and 11 bases separated the two germline ends. The CDR3 is 13 residues long. Germline CDR1 is GTSNPN and CDR2 is SVGIG (reference sequence). The CDR3 spells CAWSGGPTYEQYF. The CDR3 bases are TGTGCCTGGAGCGGGGGGCCAACCTACGAGCAGTACTTC. Full variable domain (outside the CDR3, taken from reference TRBV30 and TRBJ2-7): SQTIHQWPATLVQPVGSPLSLECTVEGTSNPNLYWYRQAAGRGLQLLFYSVGIGQISSEVPQNLSASRPQDRQFILSSKKLLLSDSGFYLCAWSGGPTYEQYFGPGTRLTVT.

The chain employs TRBV6-6 and TRBJ1-2, with D unclear. The CDR3 spans 11 residues. Germline assignment: CDR1 MNHNY and CDR2 SVGAGI (reference sequence). Trimming cost V 2 bases and J 6 bases, with 4 bases left between them. CDR3 nucleotides: TGTGCCAGCAGTTACCAGGATGGCTACACCTTC. Translation gives CASSYQDGYTF.

This clone appeared many times. CDR3: CASSSSRAFF. In nucleotides, the CDR3 is TGCGCCAGCAGCTCCTCCAGGGCTTTCTTT. V is TRBV4-1 and J is TRBJ1-1; D is unresolved. The CDR3 is 10 amino acids. V was trimmed by 5 bases and J by 11 bases, leaving 9 bases between them. The germline V gene has CDR1 MGHRA and CDR2 YSYEKL.

To note about this clone: Its ends do not fully match the called genes, so a read error is possible. The J gene is TRBJ1-2, the V gene TRBV30, with 8 bases fitting TRBD1. The CDR3 extends over 14 amino acids. Germline values: CDR1 GTSNPN, CDR2 SVGIG (reference sequence). CDR3 in DNA: TGTGCCTGGACCCTCCTAGGACAGGGCTATGGCTACCCCTTC. It yields the protein CAWTLLGQGYGYPF. The whole variable domain, remainder taken from reference TRBV30 and TRBJ1-2, is SQTIHQWPATLVQPVGSPLSLECTVEGTSNPNLYWYRQAAGRGLQLLFYSVGIGQISSEVPQNLSASRPQDRQFILSSKKLLLSDSGFYLCAWTLLGQGYGYPFGSGTRLTVV.

This clone has just one count. The rearrangement links TRBV6-1 to TRBJ2-5; 7 positions agree with TRBD1. CDR3 size: 15 residues. The germline CDR1 and CDR2 sequences are MNHNS and SASEGT. After removal of 6 bases from V and 4 bases from J, the junction contained 11 bases not matched to a gene. CDR3 nucleotide sequence: TGTGCCAGCAGGGGGGCAGGGGGTGGTGGAGAGACCCAGTACTTC. The encoded protein is CASRGAGGGGETQYF.

CDR3 region: CARDRVRNQPQHF. In nucleotides, the CDR3 is TGTGCCCGGGACAGGGTTCGCAATCAGCCCCAGCATTTT. V is TRBV6-5 and J is TRBJ1-5; 9 nucleotides align to TRBD1. Germline lookup yields CDR1 MNHEY and CDR2 SVGAGI. Trimming removed 11 bases from V and 2 bases from J; junction bases left unmatched: 4. The CDR3 is made up of 13 amino acids.

This clone was found once. The V call is TRBV6-6, the J call TRBJ1-1; 9 positions match TRBD1. V lost 0 bases, J lost 4 bases, and 0 bases stayed unmatched. Germline CDR1 reads MNHNY; CDR2 reads SVGAGI (reference sequence). There are 14 residues in the CDR3. The CDR3 bases are TGTGCCAGCAGTTACTCGGGACAGGGCACTGAAGCTTTCTTT. The encoded protein is CASSYSGQGTEAFF.

The V gene is TRBV7-8, the J gene TRBJ1-1; D remains ambiguous. The CDR3 runs to 13 residues. The germline V gene has CDR1 SGHVS and CDR2 FQNEAQ. The V end was cut by 5 bases, the J end by 2 bases, with 9 bases between. CDR3: CASSPSLNTEAFF. CDR3 DNA sequence: TGTGCCAGCAGCCCTTCCCTTAACACTGAAGCTTTCTTT.

The rearrangement uses TRBV18 and TRBJ1-1; a weak D match, TRBD1 (5 bases). Germline values: CDR1 KGHSH, CDR2 LQKENI. The CDR3 length is 13 residues. Trimming removed 3 bases at V and 5 bases at J, with 10 bases between. CDR3 coding DNA: TGTGCCAGCTCACCCGACGCAGGGACTGAAGCTTTCTTT. Its protein is CASSPDAGTEAFF.

The rearrangement links TRBV5-6 to TRBJ2-5, with D possibly matching TRBD2 (6 bases). Germline CDR1 is SGHDT and CDR2 is YYEEEE. The CDR3 has 15 amino acids. Trimming pared 0 bases from V and 5 bases from J, leaving 14 bases between. The CDR3 reads CASSLDAGTGETQYF. The CDR3 coding sequence is TGTGCCAGCAGCTTGGACGCGGGAACGGGGGAGACCCAGTACTTC.

This clone has just a few counts. This chain connects TRBV19 to TRBJ2-3; D is perhaps TRBD1 (5 bases). V was pared by 5 bases and J by 6 bases, with 21 bases between. CDR3 length: 16 residues. CDR1 is LNHDA and CDR2 is SQIVND in the germline V gene (reference sequence). This CDR3 reads CASSRAWQGPLDTQYF. CDR3 in DNA: TGTGCCAGTAGTCGCGCCTGGCAGGGTCCTCTGGATACGCAGTATTTT.

The J gene is TRBJ2-5, the V gene TRBV7-6; 8 bases match TRBD2. Germline trimming cut 8 bases from V and 4 bases from J; bases unmatched to any gene: 9. The CDR3 is made up of 14 amino acids. Germline-derived CDR1 and CDR2 are SGHVS and FNYEAQ. Written as DNA, the CDR3 is TGTGCCAGCGGCGGGGGGCCGCGGGGAGAGACCCAGTACTTC. This sequence encodes CASGGGPRGETQYF.